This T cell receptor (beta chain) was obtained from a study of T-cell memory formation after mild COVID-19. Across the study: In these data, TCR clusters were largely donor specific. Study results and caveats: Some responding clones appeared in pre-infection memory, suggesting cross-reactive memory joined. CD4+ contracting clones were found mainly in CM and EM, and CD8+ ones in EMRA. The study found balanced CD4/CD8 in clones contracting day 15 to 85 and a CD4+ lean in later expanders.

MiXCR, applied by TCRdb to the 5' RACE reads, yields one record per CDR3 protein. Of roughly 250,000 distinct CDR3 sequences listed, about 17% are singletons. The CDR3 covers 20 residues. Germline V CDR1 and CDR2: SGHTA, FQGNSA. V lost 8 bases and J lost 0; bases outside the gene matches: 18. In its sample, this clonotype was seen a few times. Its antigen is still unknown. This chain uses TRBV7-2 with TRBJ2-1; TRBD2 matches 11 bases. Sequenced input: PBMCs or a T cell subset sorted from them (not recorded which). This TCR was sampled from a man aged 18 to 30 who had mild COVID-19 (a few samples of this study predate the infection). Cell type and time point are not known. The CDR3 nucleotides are TGTGCCAGCCTCCCCCGGGGAGGCCTAGCGGGGGGTCTCTCCTACAATGAGCAGTTCTTC. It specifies CASLPRGGLAGGLSYNEQFF.